This passage covers 13 T cell receptor beta chains from one sample sequenced in a study of PD-1 blockade in classical Hodgkin lymphoma. Relapse was seen in all patients after autologous stem cell transplantation, and brentuximab vedotin exposure was variable. Method: immunoSEQ multiplex PCR; TCRdb's copy keeps in-frame clones and lacks some. There are approximately 98,000 clones in the sample; about 88% occur only once, and 20% lies in the top ten. The sequencing used peripheral blood mononuclear cells (PBMCs), collected before the second cycle of nivolumab. These receptors all stem from a human donor with classical Hodgkin lymphoma.

The chain employs TRBV6-5 and TRBJ2-7, with 9 bases identical to TRBD2. CDR1 and CDR2 from the germline V gene are MNHEY and SVGAGI. This CDR3 comprises 16 residues. V lost 2 bases to trimming and J lost 6 bases; unmatched junction nucleotides: 11. CDR3 in DNA: TGTGCCAGCAGTTACGGGGCGGGAGGGGCCGATTTCGAGCAGTACTTC. Amino acid sequence: CASSYGAGGADFEQYF.

This rearrangement joins TRBV21-1 to TRBJ1-2. TRBV21-1 is a pseudogene. The CDR3 contains 13 residues. The CDR3 DNA follows: TGTGCCAGCATCCGGGAGTTTGACTATGGCTACACCTTC. This gives the protein CASIREFDYGYTF.

The chain links TRBV5-1 to TRBJ2-5; 7 nucleotides match TRBD2. V lost 4 bases to trimming and J lost 2 bases; unmatched junction nucleotides: 8. This CDR3 region has 15 residues. The germline CDR1 and CDR2 sequences are SGHRS and YFSETQ. Here the CDR3 reads CASSPGDYSQETQYF. The CDR3 coding sequence is TGCGCCAGCAGCCCGGGGGACTACTCACAAGAGACCCAGTACTTC.

This chain links TRBV18 with TRBJ2-7; no firm D call. Trimming took 1 base from V and 5 from J, leaving 3 bases between them. This CDR3 comprises 11 residues. Germline values: CDR1 KGHSH, CDR2 LQKENI. The CDR3 nucleotides are TGTGCCAGCTCACCACTCGACGAGCAGTACTTC. This encodes CASSPLDEQYF.

This clone appeared once. V is TRBV13 and J is TRBJ2-7; perhaps TRBD2 as D (5 bases). This CDR3 has 13 residues. Germline values: CDR1 PRHDT, CDR2 FYEKMQ (reference sequence). The germline V and J ends were trimmed by 5 bases and 3 bases, with 11 bases remaining between them. In DNA, the CDR3 is TGTGCCAGCAGCCCCGGACTGATCTACGAGCAGTACTTC. This sequence encodes CASSPGLIYEQYF.

V is TRBV5-5 and J is TRBJ1-2; D ambiguous. The CDR3 extends over 15 amino acids. The germline V gene has CDR1 SGHKS and CDR2 YYEKEE (reference sequence). V was trimmed by 1 base and J by 0 bases, leaving 10 bases between them. The CDR3 nucleotides read TGTGCCAGCAGCTTGACTCAGCTAGCTAACTATGGCTACACCTTC. Residues: CASSLTQLANYGYTF.

The rearrangement uses TRBV5-5 and TRBJ2-7; the D gene could be TRBD1 or TRBD2 (6 bases each). The CDR3 consists of 16 residues. Trimming took off 6 bases at V and 0 bases at J, with 19 bases between the two ends. Germline V gene data show CDR1 as SGHKS and CDR2 as YYEKEE (reference sequence). The CDR3 sequence is CASTDQGRGFSYEQYF. The DNA for the CDR3 is TGTGCCAGCACAGACCAGGGGCGGGGATTCTCCTACGAGCAGTACTTC.

CDR3 loop: CASSLVGQGYGYTF. CDR3 nucleotide sequence: TGCGCCAGCAGCTTGGTGGGACAGGGGTATGGCTACACCTTC. The chain links TRBV5-1 to TRBJ1-2; 10 bases align to TRBD1. From germline, CDR1 is SGHRS and CDR2 YFSETQ. The V segment lost 0 bases and the J segment 5 bases; nucleotides outside the gene matches: 1. The CDR3 totals 14 residues.

The chain employs TRBV27 and TRBJ2-1; D call uncertain. Per germline, CDR1 MNHEY and CDR2 SMNVEV (reference sequence). Trimming stripped 2 bases from V and 7 bases from J, with 6 bases between. The CDR3 is 12 amino acids. The CDR3 loop is CASSLLGNEQFF. In DNA, the CDR3 is TGTGCCAGCAGTTTACTGGGAAATGAGCAGTTCTTC.

The table lists this clone with a few counts. The CDR3: CAWSYLNEQFF. The CDR3 bases are TGTGCCTGGAGCTATCTAAATGAGCAGTTCTTC. This chain uses TRBV30 with TRBJ2-1; D gene ambiguous. The CDR3 length is 11 residues. V lost 3 bases, J lost 7 bases, and 7 bases lay in between. Per the germline V gene, CDR1 is GTSNPN and CDR2 is SVGIG (reference sequence).

The rearrangement uses TRBV5-6 and TRBJ2-7; 7 bases are a match to TRBD2. Losses at the gene ends were 1 base for V and 2 bases for J; bases not matched to a gene: 9. Germline CDR1 and CDR2: SGHDT and YYEEEE. The CDR3 contains 16 residues. CDR3 residues: CASSLFLASGTYEQYF. CDR3 DNA sequence: TGTGCCAGCAGCTTGTTTCTGGCTAGCGGTACCTACGAGCAGTACTTC.

V and J are TRBV4-3 and TRBJ2-7; D unclear. The germline V gene encodes CDR1 LGHNA and CDR2 YSLEER. The V gene lost 1 base and the J gene lost 1 base, with 11 bases spanning the gap. There are 15 residues in the CDR3. CDR3 sequence: CASSQVSTGSYEQYF. The CDR3 DNA reads as TGCGCCAGCAGCCAAGTATCGACGGGTTCCTACGAGCAGTACTTC.

The chain recombines TRBV19 with TRBJ2-7; TRBD1 aligns across 8 bases. V dropped 9 bases and J dropped 8; count of bases not matched to a gene: 12. The length of the CDR3 is 13 residues. Looked up from germline, CDR1 is LNHDA and CDR2 is SQIVND (reference sequence). The CDR3 loop is CASKETGASKQYF. Here the CDR3 DNA reads TGTGCCAGCAAGGAGACAGGGGCGTCGAAGCAGTACTTC.